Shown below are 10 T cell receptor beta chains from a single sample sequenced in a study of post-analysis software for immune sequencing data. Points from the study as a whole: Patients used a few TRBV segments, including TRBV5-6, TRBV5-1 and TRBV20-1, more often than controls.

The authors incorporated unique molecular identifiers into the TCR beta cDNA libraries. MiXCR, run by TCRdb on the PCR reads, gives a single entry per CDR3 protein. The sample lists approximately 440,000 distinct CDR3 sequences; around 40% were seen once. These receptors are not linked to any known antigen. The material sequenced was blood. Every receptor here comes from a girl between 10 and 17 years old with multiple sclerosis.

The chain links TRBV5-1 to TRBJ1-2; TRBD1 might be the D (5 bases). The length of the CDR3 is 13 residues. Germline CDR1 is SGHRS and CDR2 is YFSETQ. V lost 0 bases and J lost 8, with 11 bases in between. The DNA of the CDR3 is TGCGCCAGCAGCTTGGGGGGCGCGAAAGGCTACACCTTC. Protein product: CASSLGGAKGYTF.

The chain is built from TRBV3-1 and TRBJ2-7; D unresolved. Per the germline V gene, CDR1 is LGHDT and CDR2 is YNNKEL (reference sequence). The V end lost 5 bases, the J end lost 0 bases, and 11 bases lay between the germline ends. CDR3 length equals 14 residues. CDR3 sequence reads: CASSTEVFSYEQYF. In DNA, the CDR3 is TGTGCCAGCAGCACAGAGGTGTTCTCCTACGAGCAGTACTTC.

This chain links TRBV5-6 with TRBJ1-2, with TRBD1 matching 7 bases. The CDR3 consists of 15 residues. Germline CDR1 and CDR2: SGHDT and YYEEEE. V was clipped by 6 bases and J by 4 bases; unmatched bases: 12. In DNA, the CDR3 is TGTGCCAGCATCCTGGTTGACAGGGTGGGCTATGGCTACACCTTC. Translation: CASILVDRVGYGYTF.

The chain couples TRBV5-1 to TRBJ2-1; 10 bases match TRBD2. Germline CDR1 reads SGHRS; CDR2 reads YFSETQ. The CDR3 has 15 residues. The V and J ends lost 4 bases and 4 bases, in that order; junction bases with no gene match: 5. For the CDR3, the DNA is TGCGCCAGCAGCGTTGGACTAGCGGAGTACAATGAGCAGTTCTTC. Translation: CASSVGLAEYNEQFF.

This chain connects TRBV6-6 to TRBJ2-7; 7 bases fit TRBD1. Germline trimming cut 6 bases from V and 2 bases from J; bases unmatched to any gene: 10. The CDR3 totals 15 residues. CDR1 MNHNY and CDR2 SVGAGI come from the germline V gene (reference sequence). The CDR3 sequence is CASRPIRQGAYEQYF. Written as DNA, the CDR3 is TGTGCCAGCAGGCCCATCCGACAGGGAGCCTACGAGCAGTACTTC.

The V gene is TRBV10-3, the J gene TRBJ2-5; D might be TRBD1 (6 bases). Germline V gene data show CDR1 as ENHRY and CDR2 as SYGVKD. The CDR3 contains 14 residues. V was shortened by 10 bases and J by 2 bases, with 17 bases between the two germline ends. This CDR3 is CATQVRDTQETQYF. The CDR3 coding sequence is TGTGCCACTCAAGTGAGGGACACACAAGAGACCCAGTACTTC.

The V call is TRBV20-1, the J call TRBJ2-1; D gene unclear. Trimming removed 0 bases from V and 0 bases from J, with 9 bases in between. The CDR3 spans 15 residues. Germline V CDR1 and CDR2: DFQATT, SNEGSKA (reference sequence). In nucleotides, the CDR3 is TGCAGTGCTAGAGATATGCGTATCTCCTACAATGAGCAGTTCTTC. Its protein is CSARDMRISYNEQFF.

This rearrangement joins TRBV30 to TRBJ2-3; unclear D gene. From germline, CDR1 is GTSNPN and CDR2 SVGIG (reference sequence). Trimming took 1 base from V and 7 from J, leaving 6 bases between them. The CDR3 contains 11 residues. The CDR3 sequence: CAWSGSNTQYF. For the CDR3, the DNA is TGTGCCTGGAGTGGGTCCAATACGCAGTATTTT.

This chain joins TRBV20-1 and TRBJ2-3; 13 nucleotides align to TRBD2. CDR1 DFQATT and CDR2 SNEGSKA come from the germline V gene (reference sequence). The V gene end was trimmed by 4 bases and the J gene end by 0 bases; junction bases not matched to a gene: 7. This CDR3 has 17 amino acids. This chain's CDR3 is CSAMTSGRSFSTDTQYF. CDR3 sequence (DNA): TGCAGTGCTATGACTAGCGGGAGGTCGTTTAGCACAGATACGCAGTATTTT.

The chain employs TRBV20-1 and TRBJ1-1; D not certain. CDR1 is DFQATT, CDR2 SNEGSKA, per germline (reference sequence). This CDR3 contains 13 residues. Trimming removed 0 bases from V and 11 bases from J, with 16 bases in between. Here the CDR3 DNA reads TGCAGTGCTAGAGATCGCGAGCCCATAGAGGCTTTCTTT. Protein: CSARDREPIEAFF.